A single sample gave rise to the 10 T cell receptor beta chains below, sequenced in a study of shared clonotypes between healthy human individuals. Assay: immunoSEQ multiplex PCR; the TCRdb copy retains only in-frame clones and omits some. This table has more than 550,000 clones, roughly two thirds appearing once. Input material: memory CD4+ T cells sorted from blood. The sample's subset: CD45RA-negative fraction. These receptors were taken from a woman younger than 45 in good health.

The V gene is TRBV29-1, the J gene TRBJ1-1; 7 bases line up with TRBD1. J gave up 3 bases and V 6 bases, and 7 bases lay outside the gene matches. Germline CDR1 is SQVTM and CDR2 is ANQGSEA. The CDR3 runs 13 residues. For the CDR3, the DNA is TGCAGCGTCTCACAGGGGCGGTACACTGAAGCTTTCTTT. Translating it yields CSVSQGRYTEAFF.

This rearrangement joins TRBV7-9 to TRBJ2-1, with 7 nucleotides matching TRBD2. In germline, CDR1 is SEHNR, CDR2 FQNEAQ (reference sequence). Trimming removed 0 bases from V and 12 bases from J; junction bases left unmatched: 5. The CDR3 extends over 13 amino acids. CDR3: CASSLAGGRGQFF. The CDR3 DNA reads TGTGCCAGCAGCTTAGCGGGCGGGAGAGGGCAGTTCTTC.

The J gene is TRBJ2-7, the V gene TRBV27; D is unresolved. CDR3 length: 15 amino acids. V lost 2 bases to trimming and J lost 7 bases, with 18 bases between them. Germline-derived CDR1 and CDR2 are MNHEY and SMNVEV (reference sequence). CDR3 loop: CASSLSAIRGREQYF. CDR3 in DNA: TGTGCCAGCAGTTTAAGTGCGATACGCGGTAGAGAGCAGTACTTC.

This clone was recorded many times. V gene TRBV28 combines with J gene TRBJ1-2; TRBD1 aligns across 7 bases. Germline CDR1 reads MDHEN; CDR2 reads SYDVKM. Unmatched junction bases numbered 6, after V lost 6 bases and J lost 5 bases. The CDR3 extends over 13 amino acids. The chain's CDR3 is CASRRETGYGYTF. In nucleotides, the CDR3 is TGTGCCAGCAGACGAGAGACAGGGTATGGCTACACCTTC.

The chain has TRBV19 and TRBJ1-5; 9 nucleotides line up with TRBD1. After removal of 4 bases from V and 4 bases from J, the junction contained 8 bases not matched to a gene. Germline V gives CDR1 LNHDA, CDR2 SQIVND (reference sequence). CDR3 length equals 16 residues. Here the CDR3 reads CASSTTGGAGNQPQHF. The CDR3 coding sequence is TGTGCCAGTAGTACTACAGGGGGCGCAGGTAATCAGCCCCAGCATTTT. Supplemented by reference TRBV19 and TRBJ1-5, the full variable domain reads DGGITQSPKYLFRKEGQNVTLSCEQNLNHDAMYWYRQDPGQGLRLIYYSQIVNDFQKGDIAEGYSVSREKKESFPLTVTSAQKNPTAFYLCASSTTGGAGNQPQHFGDGTRLSIL.

This chain uses TRBV9 with TRBJ2-1, with 13 positions matching TRBD2. The CDR3 is made up of 17 amino acids. In germline, CDR1 is SGDLS, CDR2 YYNGEE. Trimming removed 1 base from V and 5 bases from J; junction bases left unmatched: 6. CDR3 in DNA: TGTGCCAGCAGCGTACTTTCCGGGACTAGCGGGAACAATGAGCAGTTCTTC. This gives the protein CASSVLSGTSGNNEQFF.

The chain is built from TRBV7-2 and TRBJ2-7; 8 positions match TRBD2. CDR1 is SGHTA, CDR2 FQGNSA, per germline. The trim removed 1 base at V and 0 bases at J, leaving 11 bases unmatched. CDR3 length equals 18 residues. The CDR3 sequence: CASSLEGYASGRSYEQYF. The CDR3 nucleotides are TGTGCCAGCAGCTTAGAAGGTTATGCTAGCGGGCGCTCCTACGAGCAGTACTTC.

The chain recombines TRBV11-2 with TRBJ1-2; 8 bases map to TRBD1. The CDR3 covers 13 residues. The trim removed 6 bases at V and 4 bases at J, leaving 4 bases unmatched. Germline V gene sequence: CDR1 SGHAT, CDR2 FQNNGV. The CDR3 spells CASRDRDGYGYTF. The CDR3 coding sequence is TGTGCCAGCAGGGACAGGGACGGCTATGGCTACACCTTC.

This chain links TRBV6-5 with TRBJ1-1; D gene uncertain. V was cut by 7 bases and J by 7 bases, with 16 bases left in between. CDR3 length: 13 residues. The germline CDR1 and CDR2 sequences are MNHEY and SVGAGI. The CDR3 sequence is CASILLATDEAFF. The CDR3 nucleotides are TGTGCCAGCATTCTCTTGGCTACTGATGAAGCTTTCTTT.

The chain links TRBV4-1 to TRBJ1-2; D unclear. CDR3 length equals 15 residues. The V and J ends lost 2 bases and 5 bases respectively, with 15 bases between them. From germline, CDR1 is MGHRA and CDR2 YSYEKL. CDR3 residues: CASSQLGPLGYGYTF. In nucleotides, the CDR3 is TGCGCCAGCAGCCAATTAGGCCCCCTGGGGTATGGCTACACCTTC.